These T cell receptor beta chains were read from a single sample in a study of T cells in Graves' hyperthyroidism and ophthalmopathy. TCRdb re-called the multiplex PCR reads through MiXCR, storing one row per CDR3 protein. The sample contains around 300,000 distinct CDR3 sequences, 15% to 20% of which appear only once. Source material: blood. The receptors shown here come from a man aged 50 to 60 with Graves' ophthalmopathy. Both conserved end residues are part of each CDR3. Fields, in order: V gene, J gene, CDR3 protein.

TRBV4-2	TRBJ2-7	CASSQRDRDSYEQYF
TRBV6-1	TRBJ1-6	CASRAGPGVSPLHF
TRBV25-1	TRBJ2-1	CASSENHWGDNEQFF
TRBV20-1	TRBJ1-5	CSARDYVNQPQHF
TRBV2	TRBJ2-1	CASSGGLAGTYNEQFF
TRBV6-2/TRBV6-3	TRBJ1-2	CASTDRVHYGYTF
TRBV10-3	TRBJ2-5	CAISALAELQETQYF
TRBV28	TRBJ1-4	CASTAGREKLFF
TRBV5-1	TRBJ1-4	CASSLDPGTDNEKLFF
TRBV29-1	TRBJ2-6	CSVDPSGANVLTF
TRBV27	TRBJ1-6	CASSLVPSGSSPLHF
TRBV3-1	TRBJ2-5	CASSPPAGSETQYF
TRBV11-2	TRBJ2-2	CASSLVVGELFF
TRBV20-1	TRBJ1-4	CSARDTGIEKLFF
TRBV13	TRBJ2-7	CASSRTGESSYEQYF
TRBV6-1	TRBJ2-7	CASSPGQGYYEQYF
TRBV5-1	TRBJ1-1	CASSLAETGEAFF
TRBV5-4	TRBJ1-4	CASSLDSATNEKLFF
TRBV6-1	TRBJ1-1	CASTTGWGARNTEAFF
TRBV11-2	TRBJ1-4	CASSHRGLGEKLFF
TRBV9	TRBJ2-3	CASKLGDSLTDTQYF
TRBV20-1	TRBJ2-3	CSARAPTQGGRDTQYF
TRBV6-2/TRBV6-3	TRBJ2-3	CASSYSGGDTQYF
TRBV27	TRBJ1-5	CASSLHRGDQPQHF
TRBV11-2	TRBJ2-1	CASSIMTSGYNEQFF
TRBV7-8	TRBJ1-6	CASSLGGEGSSPLHF
TRBV27	TRBJ1-1	CASKELNTEAFF
TRBV5-1	TRBJ1-5	CASSLWGGSNQPQHF
TRBV28	TRBJ2-7	CASSPSGGTYEQYF
TRBV20-1	TRBJ2-5	CSAREGRPQETQYF
TRBV27	TRBJ2-5	CASRSPSGSWGETQYF
TRBV7-9	TRBJ1-2	CASSPNNYGYTF
TRBV20-1	TRBJ1-5	CSHGTDNQPQHF
TRBV20-1	TRBJ2-1	CSAYMGQSGEQFF
TRBV7-3	TRBJ2-1	CASSLTSPRDEQFF
TRBV20-1	TRBJ2-7	CSARDGKGLSYEQYF
TRBV20-1	TRBJ1-5	CSARDIGQPQHF
TRBV5-4	TRBJ2-5	CASSLGDRGRETQYF